This TCR beta chain was retrieved from a study of Ad26.COV2.S vaccination and SARS-CoV-2 variants. Whole-study context: As a participant in COV1001, the donor was in the Ad26.COV2.S trial arm.

To note about this clone: The antigen remains unidentified.

This CDR3 has 14 residues. Germline CDR1 MNHNY, CDR2 SVGAGI (reference sequence). V was clipped by 4 bases and J by 1 base; unmatched bases: 3. Produced via immunoSEQ multiplex PCR; TCRdb's table is partial and in-frame only. This table has about 470,000 clones, roughly 91% appearing once. General study results and limits: Vaccine recipients surpassed placebo recipients in spike-specific TCR breadth.

As to treatment: about 20 received Ad26.COV2.S at low or high dose, single or two shots; about 5 received placebo; per-sample allocation not given. The study sampled participants on day 63 after the first vaccine or placebo injection. Boston provided a donor who was an adult aged 18-55 years. The receptor's source is a person aged 18-65 years who received the Ad26.COV2.S COVID-19 vaccine or a placebo. The chain joins TRBV6-6 to TRBJ1-1; the match to TRBD1 covers 7 bases. The sequenced sample was peripheral blood, obtained in a trial of Ad26.COV2.S vaccine versus placebo. CDR3 residues: CASSFSGGNTEAFF. As DNA, the CDR3 is TGTGCCAGCAGTTTTTCAGGGGGGAACACTGAAGCTTTCTTT.